The clone carrying this T cell receptor beta chain has ten or more counts. Its antigen remains unknown. Unique molecular identifiers were incorporated during preparation of the TCRbeta library. A single record per CDR3 protein comes from TCRdb applying MiXCR to the PCR reads. The table includes roughly 100,000 distinct CDR3 sequences, around 7% detected once. The record originates from a study of T-cell reconstitution after alpha-beta-depleted transplantation in children. Trimming pared 6 bases from V and 10 bases from J, leaving 10 bases between. This CDR3 is 10 amino acids long. CDR1 is SQVTM, CDR2 ANQGSEA, per germline. Study results and limitations: In patients about two months after transplant, alpha-beta T cells reportedly arose from several hundred expanded graft clones. The authors attributed T-cell counts and diversity one year after transplant mostly to newly produced T cells. Recipient T cells and thymic progenitors that survived gave rise to the high TCRbeta diversity observed at day 60 in some patients.

This sample comprised PBMCs, obtained before TCRalphabeta/CD19-depleted stem cell transplant. The TCR comes from a boy aged 2-9 years with acute lymphoblastic leukemia, due to receive a stem cell transplant. This chain links TRBV29-1 with TRBJ2-1; no definite D call. The CDR3 sequence: CSVAWGEQFF. CDR3 DNA sequence: TGCAGCGTGGCCTGGGGAGAGCAGTTCTTC.